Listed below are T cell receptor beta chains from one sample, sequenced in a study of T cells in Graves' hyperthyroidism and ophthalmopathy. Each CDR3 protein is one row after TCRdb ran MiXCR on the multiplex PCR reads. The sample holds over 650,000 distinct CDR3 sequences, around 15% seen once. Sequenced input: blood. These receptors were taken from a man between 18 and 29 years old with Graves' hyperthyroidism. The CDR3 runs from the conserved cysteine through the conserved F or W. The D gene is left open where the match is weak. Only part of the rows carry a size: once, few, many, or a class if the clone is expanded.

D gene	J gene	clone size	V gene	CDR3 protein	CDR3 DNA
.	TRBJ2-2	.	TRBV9	CASSGSRANTGELFF	TGTGCCAGCAGCGGCTCCAGGGCGAACACCGGGGAGCTGTTTTTT
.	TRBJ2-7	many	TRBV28	CASSFLESHEQYF	TGTGCCAGCAGTTTTCTGGAAAGCCACGAGCAGTACTTC
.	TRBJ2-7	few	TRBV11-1	CASSLGTYSYEQYF	TGTGCCAGCAGCCTTGGCACATACTCCTACGAGCAGTACTTC
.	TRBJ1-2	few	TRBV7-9	CASSTYRDGYTF	TGTGCCAGCAGCACCTACAGGGATGGCTACACCTTC
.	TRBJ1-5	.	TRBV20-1	CSARGARGYSNQPQHF	TGCAGTGCTAGAGGGGCGCGGGGTTATAGCAATCAGCCCCAGCATTTT
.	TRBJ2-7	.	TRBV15	CATSRGGDEQYF	TGTGCCACCAGCAGAGGGGGCGACGAGCAGTACTTC
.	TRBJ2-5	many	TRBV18	CASSPDSHEETQYF	TGTGCCAGCTCACCTGACAGCCACGAGGAGACCCAGTACTTC
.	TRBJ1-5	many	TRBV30	CAWSFPFSNQPQHF	TGTGCCTGGAGTTTTCCTTTTAGCAATCAGCCCCAGCATTTT
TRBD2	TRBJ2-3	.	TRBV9	CASSVASGGTDTQYF	TGTGCCAGCAGCGTGGCTAGCGGAGGCACAGATACGCAGTATTTT
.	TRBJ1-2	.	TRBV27	CASSLTDVGGGYTF	TGTGCCAGCAGTTTAACGGACGTGGGAGGAGGCTACACCTTC
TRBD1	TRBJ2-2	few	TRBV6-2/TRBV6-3	CASSPSGQGNTGELFF	TGTGCCAGCAGTCCTTCGGGACAGGGGAACACCGGGGAGCTGTTTTTT
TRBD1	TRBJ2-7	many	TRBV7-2	CASSLGQLASYEQYF	TGTGCCAGCAGCCTGGGACAGTTGGCCTCCTACGAGCAGTACTTC
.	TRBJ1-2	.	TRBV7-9	CASSLVGLHYGYTF	TGTGCCAGCAGCTTAGTCGGCCTCCACTATGGCTACACCTTC
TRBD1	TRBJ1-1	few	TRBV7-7	CASSRRDREASNTEAFF	TGTGCTAGCAGCAGGCGGGACAGGGAGGCTTCGAACACTGAAGCTTTCTTT
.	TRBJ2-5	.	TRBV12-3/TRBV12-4	CASSSSSEETQYF	TGTGCCAGCAGCAGCTCTAGCGAAGAGACCCAGTACTTC
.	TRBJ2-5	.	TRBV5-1	CASSFEKGSSRETQYF	TGCGCCAGCAGCTTCGAGAAGGGGTCCTCCCGGGAGACCCAGTACTTC
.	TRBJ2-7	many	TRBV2	CASSGRIYEQYF	TGTGCCAGCAGTGGGCGGATCTACGAGCAGTACTTC
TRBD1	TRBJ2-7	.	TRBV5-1	CASSTAGGEYEQYF	TGCGCCAGCAGCACGGCAGGGGGCGAGTACGAGCAGTACTTC
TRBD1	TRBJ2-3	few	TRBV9	CASSPRTGITADTQYF	TGTGCCAGCAGCCCCCGGACAGGGATTACGGCGGATACGCAGTATTTT
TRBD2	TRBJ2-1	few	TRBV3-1	CASSHPETSGRGVGQFF	TGTGCCAGCAGCCATCCCGAGACTAGCGGGAGGGGTGTAGGGCAGTTCTTC
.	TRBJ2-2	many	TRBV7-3	CASSPGGYTGELFF	TGTGCCAGCAGCCCTGGAGGATACACCGGGGAGCTGTTTTTT
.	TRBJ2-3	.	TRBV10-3	CAISEEGTDTQYF	TGTGCCATCAGTGAAGAGGGCACAGATACGCAGTATTTT
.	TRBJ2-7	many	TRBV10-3	CAISGQEGYEQYF	TGTGCCATCAGTGGACAGGAGGGTTACGAGCAGTACTTC
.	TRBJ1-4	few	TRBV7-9	CASSLYGHSPATNEKLFF	TGTGCCAGCAGCCTATACGGGCACTCCCCTGCAACTAATGAAAAACTGTTTTTT
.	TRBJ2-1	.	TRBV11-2	CASSSQGGGYNEQFF	TGTGCCAGCAGCTCCCAGGGGGGGGGCTACAATGAGCAGTTCTTC
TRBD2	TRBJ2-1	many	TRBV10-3	CAAGGPGNEQFF	TGTGCGGCGGGAGGGCCAGGCAATGAGCAGTTCTTC
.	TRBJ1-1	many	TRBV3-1	CASSQEGFQNTEAFF	TGTGCCAGCAGCCAAGAGGGATTCCAAAACACTGAAGCTTTCTTT
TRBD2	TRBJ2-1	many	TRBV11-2	CASTRSGTSGTNEQFF	TGTGCCAGCACCCGAAGTGGGACTAGCGGGACGAATGAGCAGTTCTTC
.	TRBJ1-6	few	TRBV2	CASSEKGYSPLHF	TGTGCCAGCAGTGAAAAGGGGTATTCACCCCTCCACTTT
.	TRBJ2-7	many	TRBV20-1	CSAGESTYEQYF	TGCAGTGCCGGGGAGTCCACCTACGAGCAGTACTTC
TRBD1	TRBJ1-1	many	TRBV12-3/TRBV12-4	CASTLTGDTEAFF	TGTGCCAGCACCCTTACAGGGGACACTGAAGCTTTCTTT
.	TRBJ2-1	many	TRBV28	CASSLKYNEQFF	TGTGCCAGCAGTCTCAAATACAATGAGCAGTTCTTC
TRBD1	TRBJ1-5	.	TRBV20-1	CSAGDRSAQHF	TGCAGTGCTGGGGACAGATCAGCTCAGCATTTT
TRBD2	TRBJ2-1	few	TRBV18	CASSPRRVSREGPSYNEQFF	TGTGCCAGCTCACCACGACGTGTTTCCCGGGAGGGCCCATCCTACAATGAGCAGTTCTTC
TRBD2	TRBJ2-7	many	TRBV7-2	CASSFVLAGGSYEQYF	TGTGCCAGCAGCTTCGTCCTAGCGGGCGGTTCTTACGAGCAGTACTTC
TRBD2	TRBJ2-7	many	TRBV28	CASSLQSGGRFYEQYF	TGTGCCAGCAGTTTACAGAGCGGGGGGCGCTTCTACGAGCAGTACTTC
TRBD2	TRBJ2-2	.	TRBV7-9	CASSLTSDRGSRGAGELFF	TGTGCCAGCAGCCTCACCTCCGATCGGGGGTCACGGGGGGCCGGGGAGCTGTTTTTT
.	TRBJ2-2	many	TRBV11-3	CASSLVKGELFF	TGTGCCAGCAGCTTAGTCAAAGGGGAGCTGTTTTTT
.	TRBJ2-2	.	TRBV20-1	CSARGADTGELFF	TGCAGTGCCAGGGGGGCGGATACCGGGGAGCTGTTTTTT
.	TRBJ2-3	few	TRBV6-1	CASRDFPTDTQYF	TGTGCCAGCAGGGACTTCCCCACAGATACGCAGTATTTT
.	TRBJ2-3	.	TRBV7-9	CASSPGLDTQYF	TGTGCCAGCAGCCCGGGACTCGATACGCAGTATTTT
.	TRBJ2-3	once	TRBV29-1	CSVSMWTQYF	TGCAGCGTTAGCATGTGGACGCAGTATTTT
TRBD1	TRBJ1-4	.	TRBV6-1	CASSRQGPNEKLFF	TGTGCCAGCAGCCGACAGGGGCCGAATGAAAAACTGTTTTTT
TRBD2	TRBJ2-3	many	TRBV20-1	CSAQTSGADTQYF	TGCAGTGCTCAAACTAGCGGGGCAGATACGCAGTATTTT
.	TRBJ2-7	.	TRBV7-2	CASSFLARTSGEQYF	TGTGCCAGCAGCTTTTTAGCGAGAACTTCCGGGGAGCAGTACTTC
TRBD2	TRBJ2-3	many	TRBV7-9	CASFARQAGITDTQYF	TGTGCCAGCTTCGCACGACAAGCGGGGATCACAGATACGCAGTATTTT
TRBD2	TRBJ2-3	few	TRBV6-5	CASSYSTSGGTDTQYF	TGTGCCAGCAGTTACTCCACTAGCGGGGGCACAGATACGCAGTATTTT
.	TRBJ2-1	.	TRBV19	CASSIDLQEGDSSYNEQFF	TGTGCCAGTAGTATTGACCTTCAGGAGGGGGATAGCTCCTACAATGAGCAGTTCTTC
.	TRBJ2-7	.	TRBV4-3	CASSRESATSYEQYF	TGCGCCAGCAGCCGGGAAAGCGCCACTTCCTACGAGCAGTACTTC
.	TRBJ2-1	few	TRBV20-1	CSARDLTERKFF	TGCAGTGCTAGAGATCTAACGGAACGGAAGTTCTTC
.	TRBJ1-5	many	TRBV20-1	CSASLGSQPQHF	TGCAGTGCTAGTTTGGGCAGTCAGCCCCAGCATTTT
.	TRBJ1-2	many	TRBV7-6	CASSLAGGAYGYTF	TGTGCCAGCAGCTTAGCGGGGGGCGCGTATGGCTACACCTTC
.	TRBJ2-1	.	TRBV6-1	CASSEQGPYNEQFF	TGTGCCAGCAGTGAACAGGGACCGTACAATGAGCAGTTCTTC
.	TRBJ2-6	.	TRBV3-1	CASSQDALWTGANVLTF	TGTGCCAGCAGCCAAGACGCCCTTTGGACTGGGGCCAACGTCCTGACTTTC
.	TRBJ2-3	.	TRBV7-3	CASSPRQAPSTDTQYF	TGTGCCAGCAGCCCCCGACAGGCCCCTAGCACAGATACGCAGTATTTT